The entry below describes one TCR beta chain. The antigen remains unidentified. CDR3 size: 16 residues. The V and J ends lost 3 bases and 5 bases respectively, with 20 bases between them. CDR1 and CDR2 (germline): SGHDT, YYEEEE. Tumor tissue was taken before any definitive surgery or chemotherapy was given. The record originates from a study of high-grade serous ovarian cancer treatment subgroups. Study at large: On average, just over 14,000 reads and 7,000 to 8,000 unique TCR beta rearrangements were obtained per sample.

Findings and limits, study-wide: Tumors within one patient showed repertoire similarity of roughly 0.11 to 0.79. CDR1 and CDR2 were left unanalyzed; analyses focused on CDR3. TCR relatedness rose with neoantigen level and trended with mutation load.

Here immunoSEQ multiplex PCR was the method, and the copy in TCRdb shows in-frame clones only, minus some. This table has more than 15,000 clones, around 79% appearing once. This chain uses TRBV5-6 with TRBJ1-2, with D unclear. The source of this sequence is a human donor with high-grade serous ovarian cancer. The sequencing input was tumor tissue. The CDR3: CASSSFPLDQSYGYTF. CDR3 DNA: TGTGCCAGCAGCTCGTTCCCTCTGGACCAGTCATATGGCTACACCTTC.